This T cell receptor beta chain appears in the sequencing data of a study of early T cells in non-severe SARS-CoV-2 infection. This clonotype has ten or more counts. Each CDR3 protein gets one entry after TCRdb re-called the 5' RACE reads with MiXCR. The sample shows tens of thousands of distinct CDR3 sequences, more than 8% of them seen only once. The CDR3 spans 13 residues. Trimming cost V 5 bases and J 4 bases, with 12 bases left between them. Germline loops: CDR1 DFQATT, CDR2 SNEGSKA (reference sequence). This material consisted of whole blood, taken at baseline. This receptor was taken from an adult who was a healthcare worker with PCR-confirmed SARS-CoV-2 infection or an uninfected control (not recorded which). The rearrangement uses TRBV20-1 and TRBJ2-1, with D hard to call. The CDR3 DNA reads TGCAGTGCTTGGAGCGAGAAGTACAATGAGCAGTTCTTC. Its protein is CSAWSEKYNEQFF.